The clone carrying this T cell receptor beta chain was recorded at least ten times. This sample was included in a study of T cell repertoires in cytomegalovirus infection. One entry per CDR3 protein, called by TCRdb with MiXCR from the reads. The repertoire includes fewer than 200,000 distinct CDR3 sequences, about an eighth of them detected once, and roughly 27% sits in the top ten. The ends were cut back, 5 bases at V and 2 bases at J, with 14 bases in the middle. CDR3 length: 15 amino acids. Germline CDR1 and CDR2: SGHTA and FQGNSA. The source material was PBMCs. The clonotype originates from a human donor in good health (CMV status not recorded). Some clones in this sample may be carry-over from other donors' samples. The chain joins TRBV7-2 to TRBJ2-3, with a tentative D call TRBD1 (6 bases). The chain's CDR3 is CASSRLGALTDTQYF. DNA for the CDR3: TGTGCCAGCAGCCGCCTGGGGGCGCTCACAGATACGCAGTATTTT.